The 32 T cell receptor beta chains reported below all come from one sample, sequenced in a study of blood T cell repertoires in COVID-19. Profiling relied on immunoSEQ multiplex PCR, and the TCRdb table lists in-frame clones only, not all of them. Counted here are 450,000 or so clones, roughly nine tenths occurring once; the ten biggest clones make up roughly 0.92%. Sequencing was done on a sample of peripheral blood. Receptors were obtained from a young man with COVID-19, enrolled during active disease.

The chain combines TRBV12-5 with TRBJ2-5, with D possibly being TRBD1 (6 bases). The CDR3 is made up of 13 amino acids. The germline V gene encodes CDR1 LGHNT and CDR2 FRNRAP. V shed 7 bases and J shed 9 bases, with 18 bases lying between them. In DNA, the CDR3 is TGTGCTAGTGCCTCCTCTGGTTCAGGGGCCCAGTACTTC. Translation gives CASASSGSGAQYF.

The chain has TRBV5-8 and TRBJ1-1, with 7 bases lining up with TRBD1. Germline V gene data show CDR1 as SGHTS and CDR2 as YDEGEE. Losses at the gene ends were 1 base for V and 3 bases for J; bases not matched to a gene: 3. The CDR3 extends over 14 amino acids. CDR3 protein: CASSLTGAHTEAFF. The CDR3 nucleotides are TGTGCCAGCAGCTTGACAGGGGCGCACACTGAAGCTTTCTTT.

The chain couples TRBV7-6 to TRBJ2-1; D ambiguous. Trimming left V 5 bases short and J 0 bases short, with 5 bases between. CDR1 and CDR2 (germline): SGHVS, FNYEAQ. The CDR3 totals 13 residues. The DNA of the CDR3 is TGTGCCAGCAGCCTAAGCTCCTACAATGAGCAGTTCTTC. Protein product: CASSLSSYNEQFF.

The CDR3 sequence: CASSELAGGEYEQYF. CDR3 coding DNA: TGTGCCAGCAGTGAACTAGCGGGGGGAGAATACGAGCAGTACTTC. The genes are TRBV6-4 and TRBJ2-7, with TRBD2 matching over 12 bases. The CDR3 runs 15 residues. Germline-derived CDR1 and CDR2 are MRHNA and SNTAGT. J was trimmed by 4 bases and V by 3 bases; bases with no gene match: 4.

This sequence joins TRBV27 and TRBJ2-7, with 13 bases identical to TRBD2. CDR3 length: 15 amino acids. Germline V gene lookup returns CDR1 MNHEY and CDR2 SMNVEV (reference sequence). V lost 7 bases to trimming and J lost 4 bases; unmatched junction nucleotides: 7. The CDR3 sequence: CASKTGLAGSYEQYF. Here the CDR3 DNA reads TGTGCCAGCAAGACGGGACTAGCGGGAAGTTACGAGCAGTACTTC.

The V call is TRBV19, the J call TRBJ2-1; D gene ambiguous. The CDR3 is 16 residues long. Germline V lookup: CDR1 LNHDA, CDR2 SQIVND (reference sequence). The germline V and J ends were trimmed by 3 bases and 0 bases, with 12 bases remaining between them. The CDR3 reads CASSIASRSSYNEQFF. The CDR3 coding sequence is TGTGCCAGTAGTATCGCTTCTAGGAGCTCCTACAATGAGCAGTTCTTC. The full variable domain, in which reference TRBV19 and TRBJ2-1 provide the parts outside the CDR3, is DGGITQSPKYLFRKEGQNVTLSCEQNLNHDAMYWYRQDPGQGLRLIYYSQIVNDFQKGDIAEGYSVSREKKESFPLTVTSAQKNPTAFYLCASSIASRSSYNEQFFGPGTRLTVL.

The CDR3 spells CAISDRDNSYNEQFF. CDR3 DNA sequence: TGTGCCATCAGTGACAGGGACAACTCCTACAATGAGCAGTTCTTC. The chain joins TRBV10-3 to TRBJ2-1, with D possibly matching TRBD1 (6 bases). Trimming stripped 3 bases from V and 0 bases from J, with 9 bases between. CDR3 size: 15 residues. Germline V CDR1 and CDR2: ENHRY, SYGVKD.

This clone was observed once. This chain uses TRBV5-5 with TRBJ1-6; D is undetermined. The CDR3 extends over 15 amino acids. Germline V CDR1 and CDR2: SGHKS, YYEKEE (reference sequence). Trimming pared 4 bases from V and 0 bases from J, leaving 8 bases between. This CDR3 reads CASSLESSYNSPLHF. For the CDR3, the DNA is TGTGCCAGCAGCCTGGAGAGCTCCTATAATTCACCCCTCCACTTT.

CDR3: CASEGPDNEQFF. The CDR3, as DNA: TGTGCCAGCGAGGGTCCAGACAATGAGCAGTTCTTC. The rearrangement joins TRBV11-3 to TRBJ2-1; D is possibly TRBD2 (5 bases). Trimming stripped 8 bases from V and 5 bases from J, with 10 bases between. The CDR3 is made up of 12 amino acids. Germline values: CDR1 SGHNT, CDR2 YENEEA.

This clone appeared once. CDR3 coding DNA: TGTGCCACTGGGGACAGGGGACAGTATGGCTACACCTTC. Amino acids: CATGDRGQYGYTF. The chain is built from TRBV11-3 and TRBJ1-2; 10 bases match TRBD1. CDR3 length equals 13 residues. CDR1 and CDR2 from the germline V gene are SGHNT and YENEEA. The V and J ends lost 10 bases and 5 bases, in that order; junction bases with no gene match: 7.

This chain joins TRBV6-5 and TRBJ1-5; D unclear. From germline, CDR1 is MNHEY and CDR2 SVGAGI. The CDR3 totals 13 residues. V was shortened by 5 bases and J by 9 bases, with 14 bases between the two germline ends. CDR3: CASSPELSRPQHF. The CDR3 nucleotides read TGTGCCAGCAGTCCGGAGTTGAGCAGGCCCCAGCATTTT.

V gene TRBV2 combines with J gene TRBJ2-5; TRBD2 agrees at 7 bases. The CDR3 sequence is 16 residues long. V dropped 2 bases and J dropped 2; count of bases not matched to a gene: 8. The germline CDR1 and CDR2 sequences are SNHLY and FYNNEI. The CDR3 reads CASSERLGGIQETQYF. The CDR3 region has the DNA TGTGCCAGCAGTGAAAGGTTGGGGGGGATACAAGAGACCCAGTACTTC.

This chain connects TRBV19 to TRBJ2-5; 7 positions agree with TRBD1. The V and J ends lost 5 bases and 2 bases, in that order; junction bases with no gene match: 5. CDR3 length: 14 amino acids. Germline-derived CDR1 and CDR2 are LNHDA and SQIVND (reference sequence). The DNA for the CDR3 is TGTGCCAGTAGTCCAGGGACAGTACAAGAGACCCAGTACTTC. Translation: CASSPGTVQETQYF.

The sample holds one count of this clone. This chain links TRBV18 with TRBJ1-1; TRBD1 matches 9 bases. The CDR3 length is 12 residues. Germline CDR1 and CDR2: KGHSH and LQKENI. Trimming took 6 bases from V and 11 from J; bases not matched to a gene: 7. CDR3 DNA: TGTGCCAGCTCGCCGGGACAGGGATTCGCTTTCTTT. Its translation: CASSPGQGFAFF.

The CDR3 region has the DNA TGCGCCAGCAGCTTCTCCCGGGACAGCCTTACTTCAGATACGCAGTATTTT. Translating it yields CASSFSRDSLTSDTQYF. The chain is built from TRBV5-1 and TRBJ2-3; 7 nucleotides align to TRBD1. After removal of 2 bases from V and 4 bases from J, the junction contained 13 bases not matched to a gene. This CDR3 region has 17 residues. In germline, CDR1 is SGHRS, CDR2 YFSETQ.

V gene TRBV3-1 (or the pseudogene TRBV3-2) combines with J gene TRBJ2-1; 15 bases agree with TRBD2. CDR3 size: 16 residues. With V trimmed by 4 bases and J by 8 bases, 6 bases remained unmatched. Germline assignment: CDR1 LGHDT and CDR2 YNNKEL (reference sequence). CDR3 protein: CASSPRTSGREDEQFF. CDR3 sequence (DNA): TGTGCCAGCAGCCCCCGGACTAGCGGGAGGGAGGATGAGCAGTTCTTC.

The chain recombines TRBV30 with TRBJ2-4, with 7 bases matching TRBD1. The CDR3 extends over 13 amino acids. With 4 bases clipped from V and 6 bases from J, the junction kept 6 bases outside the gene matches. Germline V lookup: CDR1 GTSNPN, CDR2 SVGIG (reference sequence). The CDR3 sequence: CAWTTGVGNIQYF. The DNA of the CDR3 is TGTGCCTGGACCACAGGGGTTGGAAACATTCAGTACTTC.

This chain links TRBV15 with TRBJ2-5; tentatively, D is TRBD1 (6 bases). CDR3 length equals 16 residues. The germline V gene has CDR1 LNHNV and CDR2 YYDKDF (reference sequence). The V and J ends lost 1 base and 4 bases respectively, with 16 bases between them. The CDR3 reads CATSRAEGVTGETQYF. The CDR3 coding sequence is TGTGCCACCAGCAGAGCCGAGGGGGTGACCGGAGAGACCCAGTACTTC.

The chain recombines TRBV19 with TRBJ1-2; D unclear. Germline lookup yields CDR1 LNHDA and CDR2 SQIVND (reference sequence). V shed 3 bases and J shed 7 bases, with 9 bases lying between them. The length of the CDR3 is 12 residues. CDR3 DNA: TGTGCCAGTAGTATGGGCCAAGGTGGCTACACCTTC. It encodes CASSMGQGGYTF.

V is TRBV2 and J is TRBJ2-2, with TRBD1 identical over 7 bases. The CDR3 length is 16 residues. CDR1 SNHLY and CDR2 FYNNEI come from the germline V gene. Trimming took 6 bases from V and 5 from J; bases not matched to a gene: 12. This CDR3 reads CASRDREQGNTGELFF. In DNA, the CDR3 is TGTGCCAGCAGGGACCGGGAACAGGGGAATACCGGGGAGCTGTTTTTT. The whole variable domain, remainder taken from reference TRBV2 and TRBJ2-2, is EPEVTQTPSHQVTQMGQEVILRCVPISNHLYFYWYRQILGQKVEFLVSFYNNEISEKSEIFDDQFSVERPDGSNFTLKIRSTKLEDSAMYFCASRDREQGNTGELFFGEGSRLTVL.

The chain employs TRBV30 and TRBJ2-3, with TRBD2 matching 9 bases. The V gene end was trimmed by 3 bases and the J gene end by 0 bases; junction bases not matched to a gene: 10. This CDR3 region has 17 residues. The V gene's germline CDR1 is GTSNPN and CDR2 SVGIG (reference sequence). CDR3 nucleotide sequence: TGTGCCTGGAGACTAGCGGGCGGTTTCCGTAGCACAGATACGCAGTATTTT. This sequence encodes CAWRLAGGFRSTDTQYF.

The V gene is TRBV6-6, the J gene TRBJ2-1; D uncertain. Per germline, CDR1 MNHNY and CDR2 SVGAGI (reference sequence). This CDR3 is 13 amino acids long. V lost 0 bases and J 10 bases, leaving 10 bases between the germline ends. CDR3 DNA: TGTGCCAGCAGTTACTCGATACATCCCGAGCAGTTCTTC. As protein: CASSYSIHPEQFF.

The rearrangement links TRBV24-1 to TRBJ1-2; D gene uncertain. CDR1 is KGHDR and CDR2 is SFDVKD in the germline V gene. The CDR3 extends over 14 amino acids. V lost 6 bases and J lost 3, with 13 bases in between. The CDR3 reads CATSLDREDYGYTF. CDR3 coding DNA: TGTGCCACCAGTCTGGACCGGGAGGACTATGGCTACACCTTC.

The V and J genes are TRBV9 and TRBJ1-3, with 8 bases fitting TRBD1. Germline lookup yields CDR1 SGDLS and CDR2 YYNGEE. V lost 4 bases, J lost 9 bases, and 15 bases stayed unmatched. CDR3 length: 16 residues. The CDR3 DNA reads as TGTGCCAGCAGCACAACTTGGCAGGGGGCTTTTCCCACCATATATTTT. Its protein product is CASSTTWQGAFPTIYF. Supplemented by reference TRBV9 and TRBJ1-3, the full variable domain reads DSGVTQTPKHLITATGQRVTLRCSPRSGDLSVYWYQQSLDQGLQFLIQYYNGEERAKGNILERFSAQQFPDLHSELNLSSLELGDSALYFCASSTTWQGAFPTIYFGEGSWLTVV.

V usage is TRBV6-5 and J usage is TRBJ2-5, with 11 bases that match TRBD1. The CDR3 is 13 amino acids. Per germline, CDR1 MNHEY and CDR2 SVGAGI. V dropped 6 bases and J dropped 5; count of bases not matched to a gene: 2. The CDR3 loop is CASRGTGGETQYF. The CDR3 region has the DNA TGTGCCAGCAGGGGGACAGGGGGGGAGACCCAGTACTTC.

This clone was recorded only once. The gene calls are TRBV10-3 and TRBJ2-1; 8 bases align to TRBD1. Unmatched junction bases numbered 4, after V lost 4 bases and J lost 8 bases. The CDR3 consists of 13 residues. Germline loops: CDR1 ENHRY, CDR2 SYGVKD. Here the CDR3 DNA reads TGTGCCATCAGTGGGACAGGGAGCGATGAGCAGTTCTTC. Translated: CAISGTGSDEQFF.

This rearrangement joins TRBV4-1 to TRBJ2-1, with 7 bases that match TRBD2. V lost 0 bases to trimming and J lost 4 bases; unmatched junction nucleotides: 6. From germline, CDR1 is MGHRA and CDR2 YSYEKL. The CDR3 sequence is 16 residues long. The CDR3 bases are TGCGCCAGCAGCCAAGATAGGAGCGGGACGTACAATGAGCAGTTCTTC. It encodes CASSQDRSGTYNEQFF.

For the CDR3, the DNA is TGTGCCAGCAGCTTAGGCGGTAGCGGGAGTCTGGATGAGCAGTTCTTC. Encoded protein: CASSLGGSGSLDEQFF. This chain uses TRBV7-9 with TRBJ2-1, with 9 nucleotides matching TRBD2. Trimming at V came to 1 base and at J to 8 bases, leaving 9 bases not matched to a gene. The CDR3 extends over 16 amino acids. Germline CDR1 SEHNR, CDR2 FQNEAQ (reference sequence). Together with reference TRBV7-9 and TRBJ2-1, the CDR3 gives the full variable domain: DTGVSQNPRHKITKRGQNVTFRCDPISEHNRLYWYRQTLGQGPEFLTYFQNEAQLEKSRLLSDRFSAERPKGSFSTLEIQRTEQGDSAMYLCASSLGGSGSLDEQFFGPGTRLTVL.

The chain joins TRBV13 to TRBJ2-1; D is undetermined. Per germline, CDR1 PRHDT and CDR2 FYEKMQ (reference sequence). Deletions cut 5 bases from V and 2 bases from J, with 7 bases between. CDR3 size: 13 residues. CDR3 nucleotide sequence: TGTGCCAGCAGCCCCACACCCTACAATGAGCAGTTCTTC. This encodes CASSPTPYNEQFF. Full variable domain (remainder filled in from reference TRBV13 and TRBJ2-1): AAGVIQSPRHLIKEKRETATLKCYPIPRHDTVYWYQQGPGQDPQFLISFYEKMQSDKGSIPDRFSAQQFSDYHSELNMSSLELGDSALYFCASSPTPYNEQFFGPGTRLTVL.

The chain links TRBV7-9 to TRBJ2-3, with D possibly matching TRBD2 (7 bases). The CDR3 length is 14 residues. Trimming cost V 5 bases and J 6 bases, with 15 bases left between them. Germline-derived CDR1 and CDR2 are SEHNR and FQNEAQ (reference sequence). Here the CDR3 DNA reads TGTGCCAGCAGCCAGGTTACGGGGGGCGATACGCAGTATTTT. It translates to CASSQVTGGDTQYF. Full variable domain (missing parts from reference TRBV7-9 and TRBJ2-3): DTGVSQNPRHKITKRGQNVTFRCDPISEHNRLYWYRQTLGQGPEFLTYFQNEAQLEKSRLLSDRFSAERPKGSFSTLEIQRTEQGDSAMYLCASSQVTGGDTQYFGPGTRLTVL.

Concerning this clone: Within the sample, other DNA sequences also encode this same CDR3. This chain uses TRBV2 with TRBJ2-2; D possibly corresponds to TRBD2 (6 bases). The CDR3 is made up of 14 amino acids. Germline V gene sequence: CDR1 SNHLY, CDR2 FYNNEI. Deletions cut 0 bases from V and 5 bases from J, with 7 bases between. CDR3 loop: CASSEARGTGELFF. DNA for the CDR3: TGTGCCAGCAGTGAAGCACGGGGGACCGGGGAGCTGTTTTTT.

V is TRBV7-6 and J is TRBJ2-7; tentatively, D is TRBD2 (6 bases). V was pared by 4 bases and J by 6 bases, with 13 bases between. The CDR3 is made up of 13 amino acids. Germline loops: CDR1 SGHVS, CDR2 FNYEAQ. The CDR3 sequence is CASSSFAGSEQYF. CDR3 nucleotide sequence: TGTGCCAGCAGCTCATTCGCGGGATCCGAGCAGTACTTC.